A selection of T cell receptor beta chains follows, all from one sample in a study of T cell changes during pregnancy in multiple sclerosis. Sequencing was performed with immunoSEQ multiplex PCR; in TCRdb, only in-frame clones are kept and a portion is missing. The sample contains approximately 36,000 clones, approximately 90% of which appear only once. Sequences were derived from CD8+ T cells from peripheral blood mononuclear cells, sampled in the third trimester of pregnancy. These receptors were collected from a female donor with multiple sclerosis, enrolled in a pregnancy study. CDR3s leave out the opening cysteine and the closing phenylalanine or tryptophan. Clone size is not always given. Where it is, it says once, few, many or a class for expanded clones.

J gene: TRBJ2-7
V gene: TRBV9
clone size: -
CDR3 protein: ASSVDGGADSYEQY

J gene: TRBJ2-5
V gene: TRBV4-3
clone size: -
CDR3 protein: ASSRLTGQPQETQY

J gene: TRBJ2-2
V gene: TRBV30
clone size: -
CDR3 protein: AWSVGQEFGELF

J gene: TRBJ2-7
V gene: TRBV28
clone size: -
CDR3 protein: ASSLGIDRDLKYEQY

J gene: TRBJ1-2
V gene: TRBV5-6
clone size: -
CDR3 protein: ASSPRDRIYGYT

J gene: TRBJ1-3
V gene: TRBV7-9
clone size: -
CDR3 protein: ASSPTGNTIY

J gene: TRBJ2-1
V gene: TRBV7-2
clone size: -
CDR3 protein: ASSLLAGASEQF

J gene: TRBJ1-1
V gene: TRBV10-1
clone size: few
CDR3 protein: ASSPRDISEAF

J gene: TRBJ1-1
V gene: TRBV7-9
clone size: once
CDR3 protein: ASSSPGGGRYTEAF

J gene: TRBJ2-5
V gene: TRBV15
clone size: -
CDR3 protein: ATSRQGWETQY

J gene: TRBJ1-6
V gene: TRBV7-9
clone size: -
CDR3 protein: ATSAGGSTPLH

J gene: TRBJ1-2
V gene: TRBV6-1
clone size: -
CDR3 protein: ASSWGHGYT

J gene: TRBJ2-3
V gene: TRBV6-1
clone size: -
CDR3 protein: ASSSGTGGTDTQY

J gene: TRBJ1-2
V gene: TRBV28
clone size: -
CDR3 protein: ASSFIGTGVPGYT

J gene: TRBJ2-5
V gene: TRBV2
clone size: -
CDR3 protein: ASKEWQGFPQY

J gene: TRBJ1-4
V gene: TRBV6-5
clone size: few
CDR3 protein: ASSYGQSYEKLF

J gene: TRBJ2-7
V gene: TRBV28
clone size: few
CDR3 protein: ASSWTGGGLEQY

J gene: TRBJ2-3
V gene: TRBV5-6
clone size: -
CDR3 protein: ASSWGTSGGDTQY

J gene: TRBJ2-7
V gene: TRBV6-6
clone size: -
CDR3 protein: ASSYLKDRMTYEQY

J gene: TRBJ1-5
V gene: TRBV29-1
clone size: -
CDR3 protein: SVLKGFRELYSNQPQH

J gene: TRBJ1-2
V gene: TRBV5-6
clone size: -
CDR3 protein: ASSFNPGGKYGYT

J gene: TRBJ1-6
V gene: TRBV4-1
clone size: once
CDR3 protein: ASSHGQVNSPLH

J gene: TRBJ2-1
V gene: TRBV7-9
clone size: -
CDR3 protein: ASSRSGTGLDEF

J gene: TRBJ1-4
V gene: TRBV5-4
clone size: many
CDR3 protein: ASSLRGEKLF

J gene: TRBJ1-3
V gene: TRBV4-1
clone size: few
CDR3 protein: ASSQDMLINTIY

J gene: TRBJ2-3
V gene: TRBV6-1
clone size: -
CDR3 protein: ASSETSGGADTQY

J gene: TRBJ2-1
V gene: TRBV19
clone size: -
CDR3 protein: ASSIGRGNEQF

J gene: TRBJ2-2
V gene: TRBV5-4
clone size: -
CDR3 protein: ASSHRAGTGELF

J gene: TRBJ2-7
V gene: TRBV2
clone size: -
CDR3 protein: ATEDREVYEQY

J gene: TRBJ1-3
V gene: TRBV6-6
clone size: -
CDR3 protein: ASSPLDSPSGNTIY

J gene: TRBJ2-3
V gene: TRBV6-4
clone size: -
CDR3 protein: ASSAGSGGPDTQY

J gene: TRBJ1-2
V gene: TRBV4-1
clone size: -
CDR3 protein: ASSQEHSFYGYT

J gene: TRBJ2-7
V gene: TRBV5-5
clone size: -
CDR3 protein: ASTSPLAGVSYEQY

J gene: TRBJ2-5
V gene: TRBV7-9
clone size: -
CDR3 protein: ASSSSPGWTQY

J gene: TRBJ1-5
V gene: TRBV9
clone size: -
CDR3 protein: ASSPGGSDQPQH

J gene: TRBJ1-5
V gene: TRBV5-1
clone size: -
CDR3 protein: ASSFGGGGNQPQH

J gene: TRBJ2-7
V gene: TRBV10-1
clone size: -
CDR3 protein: ASSESTGYEQY

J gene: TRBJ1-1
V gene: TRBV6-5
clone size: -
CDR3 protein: ASRWGLNMNTEAF

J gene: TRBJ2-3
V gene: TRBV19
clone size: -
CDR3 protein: ATRPWALGTDTQY

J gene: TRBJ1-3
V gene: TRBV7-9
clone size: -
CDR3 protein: ASSSPDRAGNTIY

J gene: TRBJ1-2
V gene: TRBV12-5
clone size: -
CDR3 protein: ASGWTGDPYYGYT

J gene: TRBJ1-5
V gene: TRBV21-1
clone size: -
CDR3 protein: ASSKALGASPCGNQPQH

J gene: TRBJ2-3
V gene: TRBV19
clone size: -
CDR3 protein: ASSIDLETPSTDTQY